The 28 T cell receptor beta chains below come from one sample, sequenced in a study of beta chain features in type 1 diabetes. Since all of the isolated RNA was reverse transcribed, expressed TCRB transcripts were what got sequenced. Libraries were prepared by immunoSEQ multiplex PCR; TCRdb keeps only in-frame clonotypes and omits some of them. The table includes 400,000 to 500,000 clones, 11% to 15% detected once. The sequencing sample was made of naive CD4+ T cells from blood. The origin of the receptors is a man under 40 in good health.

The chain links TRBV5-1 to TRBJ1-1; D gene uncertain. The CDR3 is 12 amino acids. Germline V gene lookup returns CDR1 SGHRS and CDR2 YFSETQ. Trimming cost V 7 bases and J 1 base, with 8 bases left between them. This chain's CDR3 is CASGIENTEAFF. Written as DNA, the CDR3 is TGCGCCAGCGGGATAGAGAACACTGAAGCTTTCTTT.

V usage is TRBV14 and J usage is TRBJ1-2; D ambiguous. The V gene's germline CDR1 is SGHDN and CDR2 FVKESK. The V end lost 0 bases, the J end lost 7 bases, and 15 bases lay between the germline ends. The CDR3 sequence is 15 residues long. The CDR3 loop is CASSQDLPSLGGYTF. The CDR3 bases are TGTGCCAGCAGCCAAGATCTCCCCAGTCTAGGTGGCTACACCTTC.

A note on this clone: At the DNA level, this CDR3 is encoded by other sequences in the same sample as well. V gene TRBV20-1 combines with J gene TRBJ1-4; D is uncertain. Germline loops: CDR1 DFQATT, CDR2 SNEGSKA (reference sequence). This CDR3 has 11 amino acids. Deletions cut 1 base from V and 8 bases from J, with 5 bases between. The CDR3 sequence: CSARVGEKLFF. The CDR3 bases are TGCAGTGCTAGAGTAGGGGAAAAACTGTTTTTT.

The CDR3 loop reads CAWSLRRGETQYF. DNA for the CDR3: TGTGCCTGGAGTCTCCGGCGGGGGGAGACCCAGTACTTC. The chain has TRBV30 and TRBJ2-5; 7 bases are a match to TRBD2. The V segment lost 2 bases and the J segment 5 bases; nucleotides outside the gene matches: 5. CDR1 is GTSNPN, CDR2 SVGIG, per germline (reference sequence). The CDR3 consists of 13 residues. Looking up the rest from reference TRBV30 and TRBJ2-5 gives the full variable domain: SQTIHQWPATLVQPVGSPLSLECTVEGTSNPNLYWYRQAAGRGLQLLFYSVGIGQISSEVPQNLSASRPQDRQFILSSKKLLLSDSGFYLCAWSLRRGETQYFGPGTRLLVL.

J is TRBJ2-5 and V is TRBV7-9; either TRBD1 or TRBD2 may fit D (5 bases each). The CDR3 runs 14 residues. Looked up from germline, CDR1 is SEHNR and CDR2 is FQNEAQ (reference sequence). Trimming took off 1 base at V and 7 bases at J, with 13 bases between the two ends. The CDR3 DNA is TGTGCCAGCAGCTTAGTCTGGGACCGGGGGACCCAGTACTTC. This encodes CASSLVWDRGTQYF.

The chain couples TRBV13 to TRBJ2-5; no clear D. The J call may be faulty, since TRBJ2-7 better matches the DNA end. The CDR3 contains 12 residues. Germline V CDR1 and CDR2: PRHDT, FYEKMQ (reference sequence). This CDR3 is CASSLLGYEQYF. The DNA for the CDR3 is TGTGCCAGCAGCTTATTGGGCTACGAGCAGTACTTC.

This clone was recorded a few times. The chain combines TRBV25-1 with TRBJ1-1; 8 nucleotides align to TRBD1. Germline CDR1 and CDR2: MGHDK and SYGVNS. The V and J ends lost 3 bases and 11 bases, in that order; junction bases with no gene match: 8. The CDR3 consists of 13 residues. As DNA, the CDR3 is TGTGCCAGCAGTGATTGGACAGGGATATCCGCTTTCTTT. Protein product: CASSDWTGISAFF.

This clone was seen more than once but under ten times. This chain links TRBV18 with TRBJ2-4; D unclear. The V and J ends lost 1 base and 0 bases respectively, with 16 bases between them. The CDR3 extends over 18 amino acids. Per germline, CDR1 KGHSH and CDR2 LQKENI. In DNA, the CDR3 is TGTGCCAGCTCACCACTCAAAGTTACCGCTATAGCCAAAAACATTCAGTACTTC. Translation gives CASSPLKVTAIAKNIQYF.

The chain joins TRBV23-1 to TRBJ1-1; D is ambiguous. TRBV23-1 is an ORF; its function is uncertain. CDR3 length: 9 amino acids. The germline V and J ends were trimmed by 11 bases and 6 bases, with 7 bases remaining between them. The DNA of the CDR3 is TGCGCCGGACGGGCTGAAGCTTTCTTT. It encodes CAGRAEAFF.

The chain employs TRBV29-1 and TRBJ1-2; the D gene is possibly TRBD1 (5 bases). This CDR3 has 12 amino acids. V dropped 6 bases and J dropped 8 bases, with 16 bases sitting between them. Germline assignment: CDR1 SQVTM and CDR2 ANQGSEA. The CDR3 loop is CSVGLYDSGYTF. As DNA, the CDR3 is TGCAGCGTGGGTTTATACGACAGCGGCTACACCTTC. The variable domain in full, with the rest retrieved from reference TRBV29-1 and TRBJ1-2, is SAVISQKPSRDICQRGTSLTIQCQVDSQVTMMFWYRQQPGQSLTLIATANQGSEATYESGFVIDKFPISRPNLTFSTLTVSNMSPEDSSIYLCSVGLYDSGYTFGSGTRLTVV.

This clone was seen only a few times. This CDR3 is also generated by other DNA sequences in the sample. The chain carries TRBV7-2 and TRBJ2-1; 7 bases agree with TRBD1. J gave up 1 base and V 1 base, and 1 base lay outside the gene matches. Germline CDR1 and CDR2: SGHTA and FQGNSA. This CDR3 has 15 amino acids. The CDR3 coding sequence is TGTGCCAGCAGCTTAGACAGGGGATCCTACAATGAGCAGTTCTTC. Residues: CASSLDRGSYNEQFF.

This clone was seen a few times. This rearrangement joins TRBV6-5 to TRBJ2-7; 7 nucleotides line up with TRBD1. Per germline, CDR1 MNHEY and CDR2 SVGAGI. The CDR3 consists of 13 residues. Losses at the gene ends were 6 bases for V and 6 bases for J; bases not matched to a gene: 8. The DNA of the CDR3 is TGTGCCAGCAGGACAGGGAGTACGGGCGAGCAGTACGTC. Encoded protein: CASRTGSTGEQYV.

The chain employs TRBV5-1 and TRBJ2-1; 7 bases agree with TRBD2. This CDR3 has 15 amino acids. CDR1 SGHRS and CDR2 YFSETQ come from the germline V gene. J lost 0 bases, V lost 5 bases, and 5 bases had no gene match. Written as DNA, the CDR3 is TGCGCCAGCAGTTATAGCGGGCCCTCCTACAATGAGCAGTTCTTC. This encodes CASSYSGPSYNEQFF.

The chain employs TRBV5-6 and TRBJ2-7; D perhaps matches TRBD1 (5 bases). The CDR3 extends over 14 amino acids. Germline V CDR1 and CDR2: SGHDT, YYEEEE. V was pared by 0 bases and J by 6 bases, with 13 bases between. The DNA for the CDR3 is TGTGCCAGCAGCTTGGTATCAGGGTTAGGCGAGCAGTACGTC. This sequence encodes CASSLVSGLGEQYV.

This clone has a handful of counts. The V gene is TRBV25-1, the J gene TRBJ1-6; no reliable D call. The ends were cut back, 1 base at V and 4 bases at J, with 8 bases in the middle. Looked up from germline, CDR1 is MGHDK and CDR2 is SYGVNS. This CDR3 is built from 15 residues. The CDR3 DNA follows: TGTGCCAGCAGTGAATCTAAAAGATATAATTCACCCCTCCACTTT. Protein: CASSESKRYNSPLHF.

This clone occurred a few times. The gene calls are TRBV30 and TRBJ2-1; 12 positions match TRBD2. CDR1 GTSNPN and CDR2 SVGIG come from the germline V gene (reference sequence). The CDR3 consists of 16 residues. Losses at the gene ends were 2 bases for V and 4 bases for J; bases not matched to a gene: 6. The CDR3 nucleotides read TGTGCCTGGAGTTTGACTAGCGGGAGACCGTACAATGAGCAGTTCTTC. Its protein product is CAWSLTSGRPYNEQFF.

CDR3 bases: TGTGCCAGCAGCGTTGGGACAGGGGGCACGGAGACCCAGTACTTC. Its translation: CASSVGTGGTETQYF. This chain uses TRBV9 with TRBJ2-5, with 12 positions matching TRBD1. J gave up 5 bases and V 2 bases, and 4 bases lay outside the gene matches. This CDR3 spans 15 amino acids. The V gene's germline CDR1 is SGDLS and CDR2 YYNGEE.

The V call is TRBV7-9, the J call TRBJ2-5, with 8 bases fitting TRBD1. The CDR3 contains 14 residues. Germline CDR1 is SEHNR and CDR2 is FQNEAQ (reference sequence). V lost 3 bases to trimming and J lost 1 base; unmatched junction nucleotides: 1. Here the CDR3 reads CASSFGQGQETQYF. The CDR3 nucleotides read TGTGCCAGCAGCTTTGGACAGGGCCAAGAGACCCAGTACTTC.

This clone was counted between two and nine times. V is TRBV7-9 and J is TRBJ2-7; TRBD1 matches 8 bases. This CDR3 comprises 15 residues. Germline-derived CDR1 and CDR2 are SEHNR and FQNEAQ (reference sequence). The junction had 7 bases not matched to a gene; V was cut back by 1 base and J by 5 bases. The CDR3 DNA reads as TGTGCCAGCAGCTTAGAGGCAGGGGGCCACAACGAGCAGTACTTC. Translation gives CASSLEAGGHNEQYF.

As DNA, the CDR3 is TGTGCCAGCAGTTCACAGGGGACCGGGTACGAGCAGTACGTC. Translated, it gives CASSSQGTGYEQYV. The chain joins TRBV5-4 to TRBJ2-7, with TRBD1 matching over 7 bases. V lost 5 bases to trimming and J lost 4 bases; unmatched junction nucleotides: 9. The CDR3 has 14 amino acids. Germline-derived CDR1 and CDR2 are SGHNT and YYREEE (reference sequence).

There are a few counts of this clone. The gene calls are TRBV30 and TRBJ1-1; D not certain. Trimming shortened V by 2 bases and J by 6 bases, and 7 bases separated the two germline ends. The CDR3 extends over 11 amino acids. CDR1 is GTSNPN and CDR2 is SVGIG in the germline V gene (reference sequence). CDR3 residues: CAWSQNAEAFF. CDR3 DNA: TGTGCCTGGAGTCAAAATGCTGAAGCTTTCTTT.

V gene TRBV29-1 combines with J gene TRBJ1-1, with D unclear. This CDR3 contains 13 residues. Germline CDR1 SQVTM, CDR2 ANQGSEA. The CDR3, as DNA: TGCGGGCTGCTGGACGGAAGAAACACTGAAGCTTTCTTT. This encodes CGLLDGRNTEAFF.

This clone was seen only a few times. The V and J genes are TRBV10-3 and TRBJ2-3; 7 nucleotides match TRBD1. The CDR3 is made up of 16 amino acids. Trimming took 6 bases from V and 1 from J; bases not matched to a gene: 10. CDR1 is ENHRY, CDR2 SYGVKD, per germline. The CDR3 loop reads CAIRTGMGVGTDTQYF. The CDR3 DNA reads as TGTGCCATCAGGACAGGGATGGGGGTGGGCACAGATACGCAGTATTTT.

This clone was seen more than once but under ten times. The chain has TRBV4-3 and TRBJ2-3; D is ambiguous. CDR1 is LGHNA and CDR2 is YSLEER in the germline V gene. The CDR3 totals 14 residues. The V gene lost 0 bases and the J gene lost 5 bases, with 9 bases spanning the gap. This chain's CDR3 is CASSQDTALDTQYF. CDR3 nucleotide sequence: TGCGCCAGCAGCCAAGATACCGCTTTAGATACGCAGTATTTT.

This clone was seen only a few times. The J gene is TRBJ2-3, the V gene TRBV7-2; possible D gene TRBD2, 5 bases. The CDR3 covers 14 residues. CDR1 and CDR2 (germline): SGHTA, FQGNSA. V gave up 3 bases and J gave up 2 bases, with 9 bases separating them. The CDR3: CASSFGLSTDTQYF. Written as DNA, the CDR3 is TGTGCCAGCAGCTTTGGACTGTCCACAGATACGCAGTATTTT.

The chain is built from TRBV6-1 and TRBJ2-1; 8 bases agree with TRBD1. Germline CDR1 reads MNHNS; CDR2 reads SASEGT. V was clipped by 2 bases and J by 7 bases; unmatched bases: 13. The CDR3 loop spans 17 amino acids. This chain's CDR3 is CASSERRTGRLVNEQFF. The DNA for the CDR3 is TGTGCCAGCAGTGAACGCCGGACAGGGCGGCTGGTGAATGAGCAGTTCTTC.

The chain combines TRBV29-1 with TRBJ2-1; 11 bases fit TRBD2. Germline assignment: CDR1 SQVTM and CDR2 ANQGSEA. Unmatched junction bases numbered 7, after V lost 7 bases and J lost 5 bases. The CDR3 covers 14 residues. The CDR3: CSGDGTSGDNEQFF. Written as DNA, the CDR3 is TGCAGCGGGGATGGGACTAGCGGTGACAATGAGCAGTTCTTC.

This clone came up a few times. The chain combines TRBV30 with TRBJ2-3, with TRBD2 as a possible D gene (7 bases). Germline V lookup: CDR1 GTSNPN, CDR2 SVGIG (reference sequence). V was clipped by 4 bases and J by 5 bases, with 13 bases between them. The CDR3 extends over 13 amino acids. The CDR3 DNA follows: TGTGCCTGGAAAGGGGGGGTCCTAGATACGCAGTATTTT. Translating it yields CAWKGGVLDTQYF.